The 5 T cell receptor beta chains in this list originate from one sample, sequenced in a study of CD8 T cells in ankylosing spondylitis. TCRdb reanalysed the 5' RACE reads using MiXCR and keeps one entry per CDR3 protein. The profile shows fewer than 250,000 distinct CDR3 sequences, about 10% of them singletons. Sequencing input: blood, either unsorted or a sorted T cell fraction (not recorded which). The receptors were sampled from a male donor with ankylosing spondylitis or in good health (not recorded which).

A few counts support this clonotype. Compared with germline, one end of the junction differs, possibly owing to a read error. In nucleotides, the CDR3 is TGCGCCACCAGTTCGCCGGGACTAGCGGGAGTTGGCGAGCAGTTCTTC. Amino acid sequence: CATSSPGLAGVGEQFF. V gene TRBV10-1 combines with J gene TRBJ2-1; the match to TRBD2 covers 14 bases. The germline V gene encodes CDR1 WNHNN and CDR2 SYGVQD (reference sequence). The CDR3 totals 16 residues.

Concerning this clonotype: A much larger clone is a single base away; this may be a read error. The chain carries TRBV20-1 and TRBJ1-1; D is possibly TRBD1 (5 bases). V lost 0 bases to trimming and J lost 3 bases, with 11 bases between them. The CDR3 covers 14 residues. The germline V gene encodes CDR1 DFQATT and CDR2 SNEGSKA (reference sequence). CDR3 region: CSARDMGGDTEAFF. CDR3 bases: TGCAGTGCTAGAGATATGGGGGGGGACACTGAAGCTTTCTTT.

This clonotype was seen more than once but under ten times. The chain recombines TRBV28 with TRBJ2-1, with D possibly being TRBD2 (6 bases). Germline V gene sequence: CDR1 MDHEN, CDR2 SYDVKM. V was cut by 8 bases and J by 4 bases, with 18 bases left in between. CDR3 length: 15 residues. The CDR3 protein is CASYPGTAGYNEQFF. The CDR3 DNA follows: TGTGCCAGCTATCCAGGGACTGCGGGGTACAATGAGCAGTTCTTC.

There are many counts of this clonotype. The CDR3 bases are TGCAGTGCTAGAGATTGGGGGACAGGGGAGACCCAGTACTTC. Translated: CSARDWGTGETQYF. The chain links TRBV20-1 to TRBJ2-5; 9 positions agree with TRBD1. Trimming cost V 0 bases and J 5 bases; bases outside gene matches: 4. The germline CDR1 and CDR2 sequences are DFQATT and SNEGSKA (reference sequence). The CDR3 sequence is 14 residues long.

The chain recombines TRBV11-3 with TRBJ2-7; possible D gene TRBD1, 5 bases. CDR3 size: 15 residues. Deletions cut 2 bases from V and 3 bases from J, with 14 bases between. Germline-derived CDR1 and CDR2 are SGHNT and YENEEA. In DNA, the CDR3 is TGTGCCAGCAGCTTATTTCCTGGGCAGGGCTACGAGCAGTACTTC. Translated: CASSLFPGQGYEQYF.